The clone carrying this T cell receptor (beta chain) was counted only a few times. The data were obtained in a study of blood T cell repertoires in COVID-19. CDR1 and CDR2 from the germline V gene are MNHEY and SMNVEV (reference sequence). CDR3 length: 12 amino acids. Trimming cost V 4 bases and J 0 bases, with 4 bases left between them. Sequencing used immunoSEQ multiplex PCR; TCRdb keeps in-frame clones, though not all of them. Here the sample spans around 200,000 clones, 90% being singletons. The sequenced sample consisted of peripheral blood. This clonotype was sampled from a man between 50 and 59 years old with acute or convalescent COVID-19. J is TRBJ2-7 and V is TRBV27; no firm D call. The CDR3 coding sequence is TGTGCCAGCAGTTCCAGCTCCTACGAGCAGTACTTC. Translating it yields CASSSSSYEQYF.